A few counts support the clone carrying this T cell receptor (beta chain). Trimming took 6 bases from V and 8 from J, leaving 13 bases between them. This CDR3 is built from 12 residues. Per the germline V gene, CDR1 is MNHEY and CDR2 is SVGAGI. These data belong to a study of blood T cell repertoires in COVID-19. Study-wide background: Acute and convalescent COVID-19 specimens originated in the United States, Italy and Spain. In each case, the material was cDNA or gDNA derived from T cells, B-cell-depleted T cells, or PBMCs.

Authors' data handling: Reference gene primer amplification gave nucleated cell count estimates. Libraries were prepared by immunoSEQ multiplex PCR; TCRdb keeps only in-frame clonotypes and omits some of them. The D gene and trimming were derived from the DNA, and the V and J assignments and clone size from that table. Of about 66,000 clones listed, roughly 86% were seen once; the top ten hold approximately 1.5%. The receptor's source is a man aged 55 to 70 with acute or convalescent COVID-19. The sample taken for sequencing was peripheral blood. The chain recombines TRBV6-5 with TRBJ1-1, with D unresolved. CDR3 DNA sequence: TGTGCCAGCAGGAGTACGAGGTTAGAAGCTTTCTTT. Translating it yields CASRSTRLEAFF.